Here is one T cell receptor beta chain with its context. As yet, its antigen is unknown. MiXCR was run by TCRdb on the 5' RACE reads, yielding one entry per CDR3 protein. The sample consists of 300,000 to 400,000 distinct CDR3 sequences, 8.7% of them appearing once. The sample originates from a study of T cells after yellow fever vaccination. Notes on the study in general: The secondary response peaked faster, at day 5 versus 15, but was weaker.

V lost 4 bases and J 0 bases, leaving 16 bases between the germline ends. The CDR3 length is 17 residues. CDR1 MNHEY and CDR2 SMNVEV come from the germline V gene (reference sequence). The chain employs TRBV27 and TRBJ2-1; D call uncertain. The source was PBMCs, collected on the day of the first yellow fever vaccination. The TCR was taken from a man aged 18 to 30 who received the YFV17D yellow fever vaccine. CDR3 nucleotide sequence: TGTGCCAGCAGTTCCTTGCTTAACGACCGCTCCTACAATGAGCAGTTCTTC. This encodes CASSSLLNDRSYNEQFF.